These T cell receptor beta chains were read from a single sample in a study of blood T cells in healthy people across ages. TCRdb analysed the 5' RACE reads with MiXCR anew, one entry per CDR3 protein. The sample includes 600,000 to 900,000 distinct CDR3 sequences, more than 25% of them seen just once. These data were also reused for a study on T cells of mothers and their children.

Sequenced material: blood. The source is a boy between 5 and 17 years old in good health. Each CDR3 is given with its conserved first and last residue. The D gene is left open where the match is weak. Rows give clone size only sometimes, using once, few, many, or a class for an expanded clone.

j_gene	d_gene	v_gene	abundance	CDR3aa	CDR3nt
TRBJ1-4	TRBD1	TRBV27	few	CASSLNRDRNEKLFF	TGTGCCAGCAGTTTAAACAGGGACAGGAATGAAAAACTGTTTTTT
TRBJ1-6	TRBD1	TRBV2	.	CASTPGQGHSPLHF	TGTGCCAGCACGCCGGGACAGGGCCATTCACCCCTCCACTTT
TRBJ2-7	.	TRBV6-5	.	CASSSSPRGRGEQYF	TGTGCCAGCAGCTCCTCCCCCCGGGGGCGAGGCGAGCAGTACTTC
TRBJ2-7	.	TRBV5-1	few	CASSLEPLAPEQYF	TGCGCCAGCAGCTTGGAACCCCTGGCCCCCGAGCAGTACTTC
TRBJ2-5	.	TRBV12-3/TRBV12-4	once	CASSSPGTLQETQYF	TGTGCCAGCAGTTCCCCCGGGACTTTACAAGAGACCCAGTACTTC
TRBJ2-1	TRBD2	TRBV7-9	.	CASSLRRGFSYNEQFF	TGTGCCAGCAGCTTAAGGCGGGGGTTCTCCTACAATGAGCAGTTCTTC
TRBJ1-2	.	TRBV3-1	.	CASSHSGRVPLGYTF	TGTGCCAGCAGCCATAGTGGCAGGGTGCCTCTTGGCTACACCTTC
TRBJ1-1	TRBD1	TRBV12-3/TRBV12-4	few	CASSLETGRSKAFF	TGTGCCAGCAGTTTGGAGACAGGGAGGTCTAAAGCTTTCTTT
TRBJ1-1	TRBD1	TRBV7-6	.	CASRADRVGTEAFF	TGTGCCAGCCGGGCGGACAGGGTGGGCACTGAAGCTTTCTTT
TRBJ2-7	.	TRBV7-8	few	CASSPENEQYF	TGTGCCAGCAGCCCAGAGAACGAGCAGTACTTC
TRBJ1-2	.	TRBV5-1	.	CASSPGGPIYGYTF	TGCGCCAGCAGCCCGGGGGGCCCCATCTATGGCTACACCTTC
TRBJ2-7	TRBD1	TRBV20-1	once	CSAGPTGELSYEQYF	TGCAGTGCCGGTCCAACAGGGGAGTTGTCCTACGAGCAGTACTTC
TRBJ1-1	TRBD1	TRBV5-1	few	CASSLGGTAHIEAFF	TGCGCCAGCAGCTTGGGGGGGACAGCGCACATTGAAGCTTTCTTT
TRBJ1-2	.	TRBV15	few	CATSGYTSNYGYTF	TGTGCCACCAGCGGATACACCTCTAACTATGGCTACACCTTC
TRBJ2-7	.	TRBV6-2/TRBV6-3	.	CASRLDHAYEQYF	TGTGCCAGCAGGTTGGATCATGCCTACGAGCAGTACTTC
TRBJ2-3	.	TRBV15	.	CATTDPDWPDTQYF	TGTGCCACCACGGATCCCGATTGGCCAGATACGCAGTATTTT
TRBJ2-3	TRBD1	TRBV27	.	CASTPGVGTGEADTQYF	TGTGCCAGCACCCCCGGTGTCGGGACAGGGGAGGCAGATACGCAGTATTTT
TRBJ2-7	TRBD1	TRBV6-2/TRBV6-3	few	CASSSDRDPPYEQYF	TGTGCCAGCAGTTCGGACAGGGATCCTCCCTACGAGCAGTACTTC
TRBJ2-5	TRBD1	TRBV6-1	few	CASSVTGGRQETQYF	TGTGCCAGCAGTGTGACAGGGGGTCGCCAAGAGACCCAGTACTTC
TRBJ2-7	TRBD1	TRBV11-2	few	CASSVTGGEYEQYF	TGTGCCAGCAGCGTGACAGGGGGCGAATACGAGCAGTACTTC
TRBJ2-5	.	TRBV28	few	CASSSQSRGKETQYF	TGTGCCAGCAGTTCGCAATCTAGGGGGAAGGAGACCCAGTACTTC
TRBJ1-1	TRBD1	TRBV27	.	CASSLLGTGGTEAFF	TGTGCCAGCAGTCTCTTAGGGACAGGTGGCACTGAAGCTTTCTTT
TRBJ2-3	.	TRBV7-8	few	CASSLLLPSTDTQYF	TGTGCCAGCAGCTTATTGTTACCTAGCACAGATACGCAGTATTTT
TRBJ2-5	.	TRBV6-6	.	CASTLPGPSGDATQYF	TGTGCCAGCACGCTCCCCGGTCCGTCGGGGGATGCGACCCAGTACTTC
TRBJ2-7	.	TRBV12-5	.	CASGLVPYEQYF	TGTGCTAGTGGTTTGGTACCCTACGAGCAGTACTTC
TRBJ2-3	.	TRBV20-1	few	CSASGGFDTQYF	TGCAGTGCTAGCGGGGGTTTTGATACGCAGTATTTT